This T cell receptor beta chain is from a study of T cells in Graves' hyperthyroidism and ophthalmopathy. This clonotype has a count of ten or more. Its target is not known. The TCR beta CDR3 regions underwent amplification using RNA transcripts as the source. The HTBI set primed first-round TCR CDR3 RT-PCR. TCRdb re-analysed the multiplex PCR reads in MiXCR, keeping a single row per CDR3 protein. The sample comprises around 290,000 distinct CDR3 sequences, approximately 14% of which are singletons, and under 8% rests with the top ten. Trimming stripped 2 bases from V and 3 bases from J, with 8 bases between. CDR1 MNHEY and CDR2 SMNVEV come from the germline V gene (reference sequence). The CDR3 is 14 amino acids. Study-level findings and limits: Appearing also in blood were most of the thyroid clonotypes expanded above 0.001. Ophthalmopathy stood apart from stable hyperthyroidism in a 13 V-J model.

J is TRBJ1-5 and V is TRBV27; no firm D call. The specimen sequenced was blood. The TCR comes from a woman aged 40 to 50 with Graves' hyperthyroidism. In nucleotides, the CDR3 is TGTGCCAGCAGTTTAAACAGCCTCAATCAGCCCCAGCATTTT. Protein product: CASSLNSLNQPQHF.